The source of this TCR beta chain is a study of control samples from healthy donors and cancer patients. TCRdb keeps only in-frame clones here, not all; method: immunoSEQ multiplex PCR. Of approximately 150,000 clones in the sample, roughly 94% were seen once. Source material: PBMCs. This receptor was obtained from a man aged 55 to 69 with colorectal cancer.

The CDR3: CAISALSVNEQFF. In nucleotides, the CDR3 is TGTGCCATATCGGCCCTCTCGGTCAATGAGCAGTTCTTC. This sequence joins TRBV10-3 and TRBJ2-1; no reliable D call. V was cut by 9 bases and J by 6 bases, with 15 bases left in between. This CDR3 spans 13 amino acids. Germline assignment: CDR1 ENHRY and CDR2 SYGVKD.